Listed below are T cell receptor beta chains from one sample, sequenced in a study of cytomegalovirus exposure and HLA in healthy donors. TCRdb's copy holds only in-frame clones and misses some; the assay was immunoSEQ multiplex PCR. The sample yields 120,000 or so clones, around 90% seen once. The source material was PBMCs. The receptor source for this set is a young woman in good health and CMV-seronegative. Both conserved end residues are part of each CDR3. A D gene is named only where the DNA matches it firmly. Clone size is not always given. Where it is, it says once, few, many or a class for expanded clones.

j_gene	v_gene	abundance	d_gene	CDR3nt	CDR3aa
TRBJ2-3	TRBV2	-	-	TGTGCCAGTTCTAGCACAGATACGCAGTATTTT	CASSSTDTQYF
TRBJ1-1	TRBV2	-	TRBD1	TGTGCCAGCAGTGGGATCCAGCAGTGGGGTTCAATTACAGGGGTGTACACTGAAGCTTTCTTT	CASSGIQQWGSITGVYTEAFF
TRBJ1-5	TRBV2	-	-	TGTGCCAGCAACAGGGTTTCTGTGGAGCCCCAGCATTTT	CASNRVSVEPQHF
TRBJ2-1	TRBV7-2	-	TRBD2	TGTGCCAGCAGCTTAGTATCTAGCGGAGCGGCGGGTGAGCAGTTCTTC	CASSLVSSGAAGEQFF
TRBJ2-1	TRBV7-9	once	TRBD2	TGTGCCAGCAGTCCAATAGGACTAGCGGACAACAATGAGCAGTTCTTC	CASSPIGLADNNEQFF
TRBJ1-2	TRBV6-1	-	TRBD1	TGTGCCAGCAGGGCAGGGGGCGGTGGCTACACCTTC	CASRAGGGGYTF
TRBJ2-2	TRBV5-4	-	-	TGTGCCAGCAGACCCAGAAGCGGCGCGAACACCGGGGAGCTGTTTTTT	CASRPRSGANTGELFF
TRBJ1-2	TRBV2	-	-	TGTGCCAGCAGTGCCCAGAACTATGGCTACACCTTC	CASSAQNYGYTF
TRBJ1-2	TRBV10-3	-	TRBD1	TGTGCCACTCGGACAGGGTTGTTGGATGGCTACACCTTC	CATRTGLLDGYTF
TRBJ2-7	TRBV6-1	few	TRBD1	TGTGCCAGCAGACGCTCGGGACAGGGAGTTTACGAGCAGTACTTC	CASRRSGQGVYEQYF
TRBJ2-1	TRBV13	few	-	TGTGCCAGCAGCTTAGTCTCCCCCTCCAATGAGCAGTTCTTC	CASSLVSPSNEQFF
TRBJ2-7	TRBV27	-	TRBD1	TGTGCCAGCAGTTTATCTCTCGTGAACAGGGGGCCCTACGAGCAGTACTTC	CASSLSLVNRGPYEQYF
TRBJ2-7	TRBV13	-	-	TGTGCCAGCAGCCTCTCTCACGAGCAGTACTTC	CASSLSHEQYF
TRBJ1-6	TRBV7-9	-	TRBD1	TGTGCCAGCAGCTCCAGGGGGGCAGGGTCACCCCTCCACTTT	CASSSRGAGSPLHF
TRBJ2-3	TRBV27	-	-	TGTGCCAGCAGTTTACTCGCCCTCGCAGGTGGAGGGGAAGATACGCAGTATTTT	CASSLLALAGGGEDTQYF
TRBJ2-7	TRBV10-3	-	TRBD1	TGTGCCATCAGTGTATCCGGGACAGGGCCCTACGAGCAGTACTTC	CAISVSGTGPYEQYF
TRBJ2-3	TRBV2	-	TRBD2	TGTGCCAGCAGTGGTCCCGGGGGGGTAGATACGCAGTATTTT	CASSGPGGVDTQYF